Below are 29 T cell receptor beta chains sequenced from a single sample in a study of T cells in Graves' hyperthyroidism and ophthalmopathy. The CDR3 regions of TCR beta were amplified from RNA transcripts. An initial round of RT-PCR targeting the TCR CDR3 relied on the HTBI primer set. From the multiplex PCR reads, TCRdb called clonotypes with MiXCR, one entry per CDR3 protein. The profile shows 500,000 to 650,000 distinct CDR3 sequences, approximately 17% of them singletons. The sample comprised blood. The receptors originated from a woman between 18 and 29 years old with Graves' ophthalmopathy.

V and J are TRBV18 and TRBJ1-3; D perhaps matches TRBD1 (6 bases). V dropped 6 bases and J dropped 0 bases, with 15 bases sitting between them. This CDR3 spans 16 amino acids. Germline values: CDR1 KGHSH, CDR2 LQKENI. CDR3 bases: TGTGCCAGCTCGGTCCTTCAGGGGAGCTCTGGAAACACCATATATTTT. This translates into CASSVLQGSSGNTIYF.

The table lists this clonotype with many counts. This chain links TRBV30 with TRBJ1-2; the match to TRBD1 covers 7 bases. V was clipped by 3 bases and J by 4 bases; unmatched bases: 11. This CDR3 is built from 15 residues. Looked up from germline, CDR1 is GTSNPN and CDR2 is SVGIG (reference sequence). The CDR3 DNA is TGTGCCTGGAGGAACAGGGGAGCGTCTAGCTATGGCTACACCTTC. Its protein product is CAWRNRGASSYGYTF.

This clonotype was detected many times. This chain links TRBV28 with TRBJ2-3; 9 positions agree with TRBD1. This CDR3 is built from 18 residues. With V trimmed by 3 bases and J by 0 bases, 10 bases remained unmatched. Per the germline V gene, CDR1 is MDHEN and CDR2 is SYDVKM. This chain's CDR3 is CASSLKQGAPFSTDTQYF. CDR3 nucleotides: TGTGCCAGCAGTTTGAAACAGGGGGCCCCGTTTAGCACAGATACGCAGTATTTT.

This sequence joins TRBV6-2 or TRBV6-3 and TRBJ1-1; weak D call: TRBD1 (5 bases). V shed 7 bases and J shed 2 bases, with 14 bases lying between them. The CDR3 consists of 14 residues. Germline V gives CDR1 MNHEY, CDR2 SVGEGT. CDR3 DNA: TGTGCCAGCATTGCTCAGGGCCTTAACACTGAAGCTTTCTTT. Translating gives CASIAQGLNTEAFF.

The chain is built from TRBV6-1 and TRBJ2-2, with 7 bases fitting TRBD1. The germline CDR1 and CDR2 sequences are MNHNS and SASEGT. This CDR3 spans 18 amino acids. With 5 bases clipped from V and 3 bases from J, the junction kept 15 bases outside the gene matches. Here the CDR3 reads CASSSLDRETYDTGELFF. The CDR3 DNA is TGTGCCAGCAGTTCCCTAGACAGGGAAACGTACGACACCGGGGAGCTGTTTTTT.

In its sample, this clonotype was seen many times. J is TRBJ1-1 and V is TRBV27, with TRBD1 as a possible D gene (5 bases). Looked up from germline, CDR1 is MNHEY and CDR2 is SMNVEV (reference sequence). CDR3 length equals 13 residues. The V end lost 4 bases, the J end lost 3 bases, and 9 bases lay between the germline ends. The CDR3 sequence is CASSYGDYTEAFF. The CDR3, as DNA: TGTGCCAGCAGTTACGGGGACTACACTGAAGCTTTCTTT.

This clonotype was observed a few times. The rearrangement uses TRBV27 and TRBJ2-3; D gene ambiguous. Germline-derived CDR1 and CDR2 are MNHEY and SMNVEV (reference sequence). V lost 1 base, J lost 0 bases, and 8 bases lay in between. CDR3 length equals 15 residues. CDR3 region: CASSLLVTSTDTQYF. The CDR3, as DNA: TGTGCCAGCAGTTTATTGGTGACGAGCACAGATACGCAGTATTTT.

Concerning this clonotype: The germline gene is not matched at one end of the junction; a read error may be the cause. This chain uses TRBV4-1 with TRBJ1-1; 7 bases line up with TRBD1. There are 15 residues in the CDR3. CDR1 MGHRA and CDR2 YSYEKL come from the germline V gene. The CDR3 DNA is TGCGCCAGCAGACAGAGGGACAGCATCAACACTGAAGCTTCCTTT. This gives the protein CASRQRDSINTEASF.

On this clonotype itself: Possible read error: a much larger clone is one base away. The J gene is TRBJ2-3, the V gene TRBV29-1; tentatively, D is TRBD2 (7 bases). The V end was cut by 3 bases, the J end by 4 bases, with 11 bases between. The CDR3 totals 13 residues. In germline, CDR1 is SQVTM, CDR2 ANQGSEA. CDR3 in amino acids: CSVDGGPPDTQYF. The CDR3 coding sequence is TGCAGCGTTGACGGGGGGCCCCCAGATACGCAGTATTTT.

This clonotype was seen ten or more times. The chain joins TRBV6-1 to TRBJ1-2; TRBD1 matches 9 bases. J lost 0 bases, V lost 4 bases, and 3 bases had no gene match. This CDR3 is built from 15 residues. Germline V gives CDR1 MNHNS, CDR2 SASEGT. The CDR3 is CASSGRDRANYGYTF. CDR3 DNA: TGTGCCAGCAGTGGCCGGGACAGGGCTAACTATGGCTACACCTTC.

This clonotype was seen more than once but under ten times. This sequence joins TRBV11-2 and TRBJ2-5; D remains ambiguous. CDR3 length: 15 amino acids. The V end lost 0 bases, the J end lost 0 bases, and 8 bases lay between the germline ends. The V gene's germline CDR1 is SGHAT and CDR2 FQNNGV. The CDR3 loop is CASSLDPQDQETQYF. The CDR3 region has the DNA TGTGCCAGCAGCTTAGATCCCCAGGACCAAGAGACCCAGTACTTC.

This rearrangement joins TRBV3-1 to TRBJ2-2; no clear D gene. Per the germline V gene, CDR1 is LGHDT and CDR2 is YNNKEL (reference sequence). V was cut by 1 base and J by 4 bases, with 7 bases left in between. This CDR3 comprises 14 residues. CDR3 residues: CASSQGIATGELFF. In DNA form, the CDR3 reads TGTGCCAGCAGCCAAGGGATAGCCACCGGGGAGCTGTTTTTT. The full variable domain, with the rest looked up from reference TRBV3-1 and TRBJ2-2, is DTAVSQTPKYLVTQMGNDKSIKCEQNLGHDTMYWYKQDSKKFLKIMFSYNNKELIINETVPNRFSPKSPDKAHLNLHINSLELGDSAVYFCASSQGIATGELFFGEGSRLTVL.

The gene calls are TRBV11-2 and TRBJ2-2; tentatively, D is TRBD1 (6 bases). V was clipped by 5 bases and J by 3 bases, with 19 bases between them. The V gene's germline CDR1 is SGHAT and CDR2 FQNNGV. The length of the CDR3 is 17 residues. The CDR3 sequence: CASSDARDTGYTGELFF. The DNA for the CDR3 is TGTGCCAGCAGCGACGCACGGGACACAGGGTACACCGGGGAGCTGTTTTTT.

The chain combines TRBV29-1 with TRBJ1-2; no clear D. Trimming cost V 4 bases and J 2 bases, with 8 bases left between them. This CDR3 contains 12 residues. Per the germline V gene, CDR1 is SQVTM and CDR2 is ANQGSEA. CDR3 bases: TGCAGCGTTGTGTCCGTGAACTATGGCTACACCTTC. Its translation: CSVVSVNYGYTF.

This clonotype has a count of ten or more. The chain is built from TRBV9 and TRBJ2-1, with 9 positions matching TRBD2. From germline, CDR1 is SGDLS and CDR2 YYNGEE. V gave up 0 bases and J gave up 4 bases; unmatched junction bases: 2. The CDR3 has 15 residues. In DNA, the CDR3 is TGTGCCAGCAGCGTAGCCAGCGGGGGGTACAATGAGCAGTTCTTC. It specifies CASSVASGGYNEQFF. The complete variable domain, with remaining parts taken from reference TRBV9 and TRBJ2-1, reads DSGVTQTPKHLITATGQRVTLRCSPRSGDLSVYWYQQSLDQGLQFLIQYYNGEERAKGNILERFSAQQFPDLHSELNLSSLELGDSALYFCASSVASGGYNEQFFGPGTRLTVL.

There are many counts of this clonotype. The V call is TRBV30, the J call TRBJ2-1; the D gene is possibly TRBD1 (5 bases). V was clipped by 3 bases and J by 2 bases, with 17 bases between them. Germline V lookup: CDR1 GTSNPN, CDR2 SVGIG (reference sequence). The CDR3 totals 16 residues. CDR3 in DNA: TGTGCCTGGAGAATGAGCCCCAGGGAAACCTACAATGAGCAGTTCTTC. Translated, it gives CAWRMSPRETYNEQFF.

This chain's CDR3 is CASSPVWGQRTYEQYF. Here the CDR3 DNA reads TGTGCCAGCAGTCCCGTGTGGGGACAGCGAACCTACGAGCAGTACTTC. The chain employs TRBV12-3 or TRBV12-4 and TRBJ2-7, with 7 bases lining up with TRBD1. CDR3 length: 16 residues. V was clipped by 5 bases and J by 2 bases; unmatched bases: 12.

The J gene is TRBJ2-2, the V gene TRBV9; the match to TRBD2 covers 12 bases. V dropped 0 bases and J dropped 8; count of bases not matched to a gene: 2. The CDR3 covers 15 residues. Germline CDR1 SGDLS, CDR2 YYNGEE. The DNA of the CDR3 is TGTGCCAGCAGCGTAGGACTAGCGGGAGCTGGGGAGCTGTTTTTT. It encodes CASSVGLAGAGELFF.

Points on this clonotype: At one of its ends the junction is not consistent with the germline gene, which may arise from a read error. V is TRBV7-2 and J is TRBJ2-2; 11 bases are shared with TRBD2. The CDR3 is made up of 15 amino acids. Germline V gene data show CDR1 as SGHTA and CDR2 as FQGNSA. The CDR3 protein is CASSQRLAGIEELFF. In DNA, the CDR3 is TGCGCCAGCAGTCAAAGACTAGCGGGGATCGAGGAGCTGTTTTTT.

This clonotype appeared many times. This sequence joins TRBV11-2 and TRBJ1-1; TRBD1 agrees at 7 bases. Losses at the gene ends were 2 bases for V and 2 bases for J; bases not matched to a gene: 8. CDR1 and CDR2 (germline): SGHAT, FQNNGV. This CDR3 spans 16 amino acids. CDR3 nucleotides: TGTGCCAGCAGCTTACCTCGACAGGGTAGAAACACTGAAGCTTTCTTT. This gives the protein CASSLPRQGRNTEAFF.

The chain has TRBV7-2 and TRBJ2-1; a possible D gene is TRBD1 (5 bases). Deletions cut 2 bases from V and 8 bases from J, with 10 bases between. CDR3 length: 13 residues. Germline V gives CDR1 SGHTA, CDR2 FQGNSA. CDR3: CASSLPGPYEQFF. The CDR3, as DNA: TGTGCCAGCAGCTTACCAGGGCCCTATGAGCAGTTCTTC. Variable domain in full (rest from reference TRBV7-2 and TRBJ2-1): GAGVSQSPSNKVTEKGKDVELRCDPISGHTALYWYRQSLGQGLEFLIYFQGNSAPDKSGLPSDRFSAERTGGSVSTLTIQRTQQEDSAVYLCASSLPGPYEQFFGPGTRLTVL.

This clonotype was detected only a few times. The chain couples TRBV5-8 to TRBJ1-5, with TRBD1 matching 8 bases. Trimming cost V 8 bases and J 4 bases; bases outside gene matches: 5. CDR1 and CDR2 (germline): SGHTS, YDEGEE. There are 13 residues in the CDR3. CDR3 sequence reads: CASGQGENQPQHF. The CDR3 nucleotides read TGTGCCAGTGGACAGGGAGAGAATCAGCCCCAGCATTTT.

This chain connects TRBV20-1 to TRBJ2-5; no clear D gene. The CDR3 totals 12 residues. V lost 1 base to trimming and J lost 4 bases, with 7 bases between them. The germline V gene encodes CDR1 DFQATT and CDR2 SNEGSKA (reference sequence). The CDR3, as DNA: TGCAGTGCTAGAGGGGCTGTAGAGACCCAGTACTTC. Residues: CSARGAVETQYF.

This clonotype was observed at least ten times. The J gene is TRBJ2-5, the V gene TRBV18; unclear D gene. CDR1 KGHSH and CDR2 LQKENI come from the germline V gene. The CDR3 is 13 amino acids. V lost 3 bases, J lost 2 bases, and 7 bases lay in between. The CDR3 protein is CASSPARQETQYF. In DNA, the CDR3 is TGTGCCAGCTCACCGGCGAGACAAGAGACCCAGTACTTC. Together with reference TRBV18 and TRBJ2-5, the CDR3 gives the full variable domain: NAGVMQNPRHLVRRRGQEARLRCSPMKGHSHVYWYRQLPEEGLKFMVYLQKENIIDESGMPKERFSAEFPKEGPSILRIQQVVRGDSAAYFCASSPARQETQYFGPGTRLLVL.

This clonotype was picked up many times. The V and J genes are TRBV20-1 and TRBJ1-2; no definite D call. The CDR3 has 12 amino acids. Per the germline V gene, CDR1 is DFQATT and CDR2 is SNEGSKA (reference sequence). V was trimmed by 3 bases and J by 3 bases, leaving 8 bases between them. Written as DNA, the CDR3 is TGCAGTGCTAGTCCGTTTGACTATGGCTACACCTTC. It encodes CSASPFDYGYTF.

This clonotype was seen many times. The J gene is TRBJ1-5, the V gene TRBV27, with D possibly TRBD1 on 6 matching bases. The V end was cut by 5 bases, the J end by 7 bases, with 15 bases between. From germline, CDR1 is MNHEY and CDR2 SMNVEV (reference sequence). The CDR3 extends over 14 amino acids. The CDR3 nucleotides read TGTGCCAGCAGTCGGGGGGGCGCGGGGCAGCCCCAGCATTTT. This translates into CASSRGGAGQPQHF.

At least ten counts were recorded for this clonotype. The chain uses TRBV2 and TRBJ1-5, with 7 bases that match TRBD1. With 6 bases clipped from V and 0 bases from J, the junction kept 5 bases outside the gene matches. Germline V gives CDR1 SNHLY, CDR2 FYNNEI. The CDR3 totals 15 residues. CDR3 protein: CASRGRGNSNQPQHF. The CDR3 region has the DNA TGTGCCAGCAGGGGCAGGGGGAATAGCAATCAGCCCCAGCATTTT.

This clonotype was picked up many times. The CDR3 reads CASSLVAATDTQYF. Here the CDR3 DNA reads TGTGCCAGCAGCTTAGTGGCAGCCACAGATACGCAGTATTTT. The V call is TRBV11-2, the J call TRBJ2-3, with D unresolved. The germline V gene has CDR1 SGHAT and CDR2 FQNNGV. V gave up 1 base and J gave up 2 bases, with 7 bases separating them. The CDR3 runs to 14 residues.

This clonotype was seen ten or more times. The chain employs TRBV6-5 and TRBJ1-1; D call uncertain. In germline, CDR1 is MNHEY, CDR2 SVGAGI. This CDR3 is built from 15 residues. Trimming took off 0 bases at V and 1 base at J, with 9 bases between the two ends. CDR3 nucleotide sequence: TGTGCCAGCAGTTACTCCACCCTAGGGAACACTGAAGCTTTCTTT. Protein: CASSYSTLGNTEAFF.